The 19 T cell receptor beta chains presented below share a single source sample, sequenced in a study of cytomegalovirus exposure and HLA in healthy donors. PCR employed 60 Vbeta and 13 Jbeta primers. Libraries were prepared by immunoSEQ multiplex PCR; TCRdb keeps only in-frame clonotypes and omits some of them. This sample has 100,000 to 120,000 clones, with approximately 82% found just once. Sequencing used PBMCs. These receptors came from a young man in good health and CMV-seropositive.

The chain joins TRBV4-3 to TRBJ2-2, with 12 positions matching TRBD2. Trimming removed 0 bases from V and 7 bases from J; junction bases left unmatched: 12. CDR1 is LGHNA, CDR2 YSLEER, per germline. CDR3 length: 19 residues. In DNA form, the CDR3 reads TGCGCCAGCAGCCAAGATGGGGTCCTAGCGGGGGGGCCTGACGGGGAGCTGTTTTTT. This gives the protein CASSQDGVLAGGPDGELFF.

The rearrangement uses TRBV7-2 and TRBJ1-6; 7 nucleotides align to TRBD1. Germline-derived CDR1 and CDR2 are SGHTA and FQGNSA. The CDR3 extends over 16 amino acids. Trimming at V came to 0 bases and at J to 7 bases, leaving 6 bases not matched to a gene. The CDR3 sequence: CASSLAGGGLNSPLHF. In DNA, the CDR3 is TGTGCCAGCAGCTTAGCAGGGGGCGGCTTAAATTCACCCCTCCACTTT.

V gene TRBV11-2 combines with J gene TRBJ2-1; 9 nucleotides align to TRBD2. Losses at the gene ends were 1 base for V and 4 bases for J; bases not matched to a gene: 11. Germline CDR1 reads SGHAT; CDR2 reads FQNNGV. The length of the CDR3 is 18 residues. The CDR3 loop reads CASSLGLAGGPAYNEQFF. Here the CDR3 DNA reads TGTGCCAGCAGCTTAGGGTTGGCGGGGGGGCCAGCATACAATGAGCAGTTCTTC.

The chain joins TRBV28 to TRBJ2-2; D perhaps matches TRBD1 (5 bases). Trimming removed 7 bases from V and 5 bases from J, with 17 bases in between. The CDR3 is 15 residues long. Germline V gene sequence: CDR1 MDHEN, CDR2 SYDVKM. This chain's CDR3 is CASTPTLGQTGELFF. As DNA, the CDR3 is TGTGCCAGCACCCCGACGCTGGGGCAAACCGGGGAGCTGTTTTTT.

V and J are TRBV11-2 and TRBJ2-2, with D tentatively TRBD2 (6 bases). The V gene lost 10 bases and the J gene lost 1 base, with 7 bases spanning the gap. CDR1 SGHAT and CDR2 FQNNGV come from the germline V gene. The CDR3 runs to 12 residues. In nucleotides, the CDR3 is TGTGCCACCGGGAGGAACACCGGGGAGCTGTTTTTT. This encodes CATGRNTGELFF.

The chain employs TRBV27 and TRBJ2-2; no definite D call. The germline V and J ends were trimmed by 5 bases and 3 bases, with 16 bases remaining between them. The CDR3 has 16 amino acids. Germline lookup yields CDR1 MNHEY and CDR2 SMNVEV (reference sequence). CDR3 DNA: TGTGCCAGCAGTCCCCTTTACGATCCGGACACCGGGGAGCTGTTTTTT. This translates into CASSPLYDPDTGELFF.

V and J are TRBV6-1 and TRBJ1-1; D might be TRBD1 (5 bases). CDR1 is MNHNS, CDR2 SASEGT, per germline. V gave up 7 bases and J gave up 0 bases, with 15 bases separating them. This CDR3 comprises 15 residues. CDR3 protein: CASTPLGGMNTEAFF. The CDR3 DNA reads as TGTGCCAGCACCCCCTTGGGGGGGATGAACACTGAAGCTTTCTTT.

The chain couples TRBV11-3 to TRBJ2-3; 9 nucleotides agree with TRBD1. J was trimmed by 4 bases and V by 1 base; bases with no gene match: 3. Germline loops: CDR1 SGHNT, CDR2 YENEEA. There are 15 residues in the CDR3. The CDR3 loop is CASSLGQGGADTQYF. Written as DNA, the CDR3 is TGTGCCAGCAGCTTAGGACAGGGGGGAGCAGATACGCAGTATTTT.

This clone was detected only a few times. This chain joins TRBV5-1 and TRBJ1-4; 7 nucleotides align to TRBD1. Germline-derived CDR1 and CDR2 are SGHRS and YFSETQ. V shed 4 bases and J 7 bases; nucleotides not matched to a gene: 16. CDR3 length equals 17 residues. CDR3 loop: CASSPTTVTGKFEKLFF. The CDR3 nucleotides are TGCGCCAGCAGCCCGACTACCGTGACAGGGAAATTTGAAAAACTGTTTTTT.

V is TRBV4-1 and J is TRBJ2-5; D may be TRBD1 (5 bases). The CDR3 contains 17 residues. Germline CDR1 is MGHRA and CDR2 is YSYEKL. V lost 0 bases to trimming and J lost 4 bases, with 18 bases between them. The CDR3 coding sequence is TGCGCCAGCAGCCAAGATTGGAGCGAACAGGTTGGAGAGACCCAGTACTTC. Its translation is CASSQDWSEQVGETQYF.

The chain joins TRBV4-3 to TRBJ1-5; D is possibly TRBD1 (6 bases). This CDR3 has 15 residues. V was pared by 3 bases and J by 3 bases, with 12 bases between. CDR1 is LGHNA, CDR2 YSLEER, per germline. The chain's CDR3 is CASSQLRGDNQPQHF. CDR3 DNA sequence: TGCGCCAGCAGCCAGCTCAGGGGTGACAATCAGCCCCAGCATTTT.

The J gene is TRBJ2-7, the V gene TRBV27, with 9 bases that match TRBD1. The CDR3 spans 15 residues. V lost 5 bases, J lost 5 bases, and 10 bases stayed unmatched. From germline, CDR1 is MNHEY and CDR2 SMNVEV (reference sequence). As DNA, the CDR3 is TGTGCCAGCAGTCTTACAGGGGGCCTCTCGGACGAGCAGTACTTC. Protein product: CASSLTGGLSDEQYF.

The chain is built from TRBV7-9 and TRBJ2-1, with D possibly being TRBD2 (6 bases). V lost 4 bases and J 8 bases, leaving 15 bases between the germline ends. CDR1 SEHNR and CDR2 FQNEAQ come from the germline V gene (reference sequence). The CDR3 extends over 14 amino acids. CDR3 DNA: TGTGCCAGCAGCTCCCGGGGAGGACTTTATGAGCAGTTCTTC. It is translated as CASSSRGGLYEQFF.

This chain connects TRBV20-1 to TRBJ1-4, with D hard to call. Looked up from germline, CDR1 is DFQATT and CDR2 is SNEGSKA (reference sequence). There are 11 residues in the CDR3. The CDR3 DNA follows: TGCTGCCGGGTCCCGGGTGAAAAACTGTTTTTT. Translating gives CCRVPGEKLFF.

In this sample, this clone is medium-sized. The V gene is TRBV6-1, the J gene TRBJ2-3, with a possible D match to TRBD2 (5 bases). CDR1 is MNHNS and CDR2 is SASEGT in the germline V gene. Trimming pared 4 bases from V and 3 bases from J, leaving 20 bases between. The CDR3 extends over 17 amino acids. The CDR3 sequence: CASSGILARDLTDTQYF. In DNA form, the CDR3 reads TGTGCCAGCAGTGGGATCCTAGCTAGGGATTTAACAGATACGCAGTATTTT.

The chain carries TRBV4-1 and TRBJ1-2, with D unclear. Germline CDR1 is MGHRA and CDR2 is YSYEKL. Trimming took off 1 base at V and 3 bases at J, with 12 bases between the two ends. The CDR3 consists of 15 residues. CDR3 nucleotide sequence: TGCGCCAGCAGCCAAGGCTCCACAGCCGACTATGGCTACACCTTC. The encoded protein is CASSQGSTADYGYTF.

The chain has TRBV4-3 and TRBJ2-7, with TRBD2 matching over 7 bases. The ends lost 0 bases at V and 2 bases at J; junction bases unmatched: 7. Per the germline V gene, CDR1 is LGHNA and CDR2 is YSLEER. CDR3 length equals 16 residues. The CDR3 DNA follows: TGCGCCAGCAGCCAAGAGTCAGGAACTAGCGCCTACGAGCAGTACTTC. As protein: CASSQESGTSAYEQYF.

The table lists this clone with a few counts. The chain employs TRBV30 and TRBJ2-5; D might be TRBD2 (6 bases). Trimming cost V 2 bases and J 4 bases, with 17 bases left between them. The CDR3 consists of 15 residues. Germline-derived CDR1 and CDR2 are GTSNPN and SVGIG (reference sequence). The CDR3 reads CAWSSYDLGGETQYF. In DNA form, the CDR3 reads TGTGCCTGGAGTTCTTACGACTTGGGGGGAGAGACCCAGTACTTC.

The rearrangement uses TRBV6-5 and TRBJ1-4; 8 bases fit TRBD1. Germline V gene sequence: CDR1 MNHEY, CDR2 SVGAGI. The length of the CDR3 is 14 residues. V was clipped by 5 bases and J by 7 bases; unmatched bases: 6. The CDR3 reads CASSTTGAGEKLFF. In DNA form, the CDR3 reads TGTGCCAGCAGTACGACAGGGGCTGGTGAAAAACTGTTTTTT.